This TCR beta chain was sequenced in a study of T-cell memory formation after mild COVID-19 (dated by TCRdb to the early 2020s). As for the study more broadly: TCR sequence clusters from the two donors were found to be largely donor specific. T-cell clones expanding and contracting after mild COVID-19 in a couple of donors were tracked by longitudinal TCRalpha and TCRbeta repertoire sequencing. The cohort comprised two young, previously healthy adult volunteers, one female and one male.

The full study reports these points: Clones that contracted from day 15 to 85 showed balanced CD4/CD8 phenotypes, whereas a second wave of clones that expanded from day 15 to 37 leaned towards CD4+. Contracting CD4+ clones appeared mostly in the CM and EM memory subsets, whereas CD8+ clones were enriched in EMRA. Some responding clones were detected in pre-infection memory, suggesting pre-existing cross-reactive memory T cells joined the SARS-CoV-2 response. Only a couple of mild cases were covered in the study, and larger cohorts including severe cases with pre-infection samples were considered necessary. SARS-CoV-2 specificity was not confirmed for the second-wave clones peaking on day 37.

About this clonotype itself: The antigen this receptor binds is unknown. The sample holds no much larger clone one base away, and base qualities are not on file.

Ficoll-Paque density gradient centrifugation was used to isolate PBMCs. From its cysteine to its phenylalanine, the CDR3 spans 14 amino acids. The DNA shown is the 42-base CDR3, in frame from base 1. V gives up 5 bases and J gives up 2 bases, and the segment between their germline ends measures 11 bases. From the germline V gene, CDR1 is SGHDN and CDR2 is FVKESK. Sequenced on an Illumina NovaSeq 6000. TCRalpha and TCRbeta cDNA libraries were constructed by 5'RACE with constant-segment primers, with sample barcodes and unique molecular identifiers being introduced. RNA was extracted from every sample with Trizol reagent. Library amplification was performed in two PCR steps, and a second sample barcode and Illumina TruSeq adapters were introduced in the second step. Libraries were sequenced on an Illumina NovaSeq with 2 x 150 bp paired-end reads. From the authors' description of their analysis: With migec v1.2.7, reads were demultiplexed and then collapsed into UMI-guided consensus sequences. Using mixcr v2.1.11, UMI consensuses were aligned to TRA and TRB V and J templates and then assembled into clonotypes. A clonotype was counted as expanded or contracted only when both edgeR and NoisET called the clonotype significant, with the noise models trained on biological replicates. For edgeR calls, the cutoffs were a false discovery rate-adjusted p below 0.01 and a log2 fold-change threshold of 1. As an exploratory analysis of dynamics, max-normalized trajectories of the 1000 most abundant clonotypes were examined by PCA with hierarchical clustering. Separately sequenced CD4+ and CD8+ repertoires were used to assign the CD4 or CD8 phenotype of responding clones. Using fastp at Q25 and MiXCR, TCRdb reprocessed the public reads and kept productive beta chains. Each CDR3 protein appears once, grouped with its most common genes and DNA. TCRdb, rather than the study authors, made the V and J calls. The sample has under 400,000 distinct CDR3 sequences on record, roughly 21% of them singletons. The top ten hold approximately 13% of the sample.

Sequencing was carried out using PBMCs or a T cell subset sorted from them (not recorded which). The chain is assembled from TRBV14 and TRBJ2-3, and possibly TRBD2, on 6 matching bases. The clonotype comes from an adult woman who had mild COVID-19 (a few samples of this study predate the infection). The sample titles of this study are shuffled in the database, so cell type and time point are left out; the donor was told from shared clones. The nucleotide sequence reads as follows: TGTGCCAGCAGCGTCCGGGACTTCACAGATACGCAGTATTTT. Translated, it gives CASSVRDFTDTQYF.